The rows below give T cell receptor beta chains drawn from one sample of a study of T cell repertoires in cytomegalovirus infection. Using its own MiXCR run on the reads, TCRdb lists one record per CDR3 protein. The data contain approximately 600,000 distinct CDR3 sequences, 40% of them seen just once; the ten biggest clones take up 40% to 60%. These TCRs are of unknown antigen specificity. The sequencing used cultured PBMCs, collected from culture after CMV antigen stimulation. The receptors derive from a human donor in good health (CMV status not recorded). Some clones in this sample may be carry-over from other donors' samples. Both conserved end residues are part of each CDR3. The order of the fields is J gene, V gene, D gene, clone size, CDR3 protein, CDR3 DNA. D genes are given only for firm matches. Part of the rows lack a size; the others show once, few, many or a class for expanded clones.

TRBJ2-7 | TRBV20-1 | . | . | CSALRTPSSYEQYF | TGCAGTGCTCTTCGTACCCCAAGCTCCTACGAGCAGTACTTC
TRBJ1-1 | TRBV2 | . | . | CASSPLAGMNTEAFF | TGTGCCAGCAGCCCACTGGCCGGTATGAACACTGAAGCTTTCTTT
TRBJ2-6 | TRBV18 | TRBD1 | . | CASSPSQTGLTGANVLTF | TGTGCCAGCTCACCGTCTCAGACAGGGTTAACTGGGGCCAACGTCCTGACTTTC
TRBJ1-1 | TRBV7-2 | . | many | CASSLLTEAFF | TGTGCCAGCAGCTTATTAACAGAAGCTTTCTTT
TRBJ2-2 | TRBV19 | TRBD2 | few | CASSIDPWGLAGVNTGELFF | TGTGCCAGTAGTATAGACCCCTGGGGACTAGCGGGGGTTAACACCGGGGAGCTGTTTTTT
TRBJ2-7 | TRBV7-2 | TRBD1 | many | CASSSQGAYEQYF | TGTGCCAGCAGTTCACAGGGGGCCTACGAGCAGTACTTC
TRBJ2-3 | TRBV6-1 | . | few | CASTEANTDTQYF | TGTGCCAGCACGGAGGCCAACACAGATACGCAGTATTTT
TRBJ1-1 | TRBV6-5 | . | . | CASTLSGNTEAFF | TGTGCCAGCACGCTTTCGGGGAACACTGAAGCTTTCTTT
TRBJ1-4 | TRBV7-9 | . | . | CASSSRGREVEKLFF | TGTGCCAGCAGCTCTAGGGGCCGAGAGGTCGAAAAACTGTTTTTT
TRBJ1-1 | TRBV6-1 | . | few | CASSLDRLAGPEAFF | TGTGCCAGCAGTCTGGACCGGCTGGCTGGGCCTGAAGCTTTCTTT
TRBJ2-1 | TRBV7-2 | . | few | CASSFRRLAGEQFF | TGTGCCAGCAGCTTTCGGCGGCTTGCGGGTGAGCAGTTCTTC
TRBJ1-1 | TRBV24-1 | TRBD1 | . | CATSDSSRDRVPRTEAFF | TGTGCCACCAGTGATTCCTCGAGGGACAGGGTCCCAAGGACTGAAGCTTTCTTT
TRBJ1-6 | TRBV5-1 | . | few | CASRIGSRANSPLHF | TGCGCCAGCAGAATCGGATCGCGGGCGAATTCACCCCTCCACTTT
TRBJ2-7 | TRBV20-1 | . | few | CSARNGYEQYF | TGCAGTGCTAGGAATGGCTACGAGCAGTACTTC
TRBJ2-5 | TRBV27 | TRBD1 | . | CASRDRGETQYF | TGTGCCAGCAGGGACAGGGGAGAGACCCAGTACTTC
TRBJ1-5 | TRBV6-6 | TRBD1 | . | CASSPNRDRGWDQPQHF | TGTGCCAGCAGTCCCAACCGGGACAGGGGATGGGATCAGCCCCAGCATTTT
TRBJ2-2 | TRBV10-2 | TRBD2 | . | CATELSLAGVRTGELFF | TGCGCTACAGAGCTTAGTCTAGCGGGAGTACGGACCGGGGAGCTGTTTTTT
TRBJ2-1 | TRBV7-6 | . | few | CASSGTGSNEQFF | TGTGCCAGCAGCGGAACAGGGTCCAATGAGCAGTTCTTC
TRBJ2-1 | TRBV5-5 | . | . | CASSLVAFEQFF | TGTGCCAGCAGCTTGGTGGCTTTCGAGCAGTTCTTC
TRBJ2-1 | TRBV6-6 | . | . | CASSRPLARRPSSYNEQFF | TGTGCCAGCAGCCGACCTCTAGCGAGACGCCCTAGCTCCTACAATGAGCAGTTCTTC
TRBJ1-1 | TRBV19 | . | . | CASSSIGGSTEAFF | TGTGCCAGTAGTTCTATCGGGGGAAGCACTGAAGCTTTCTTT
TRBJ1-5 | TRBV4-1 | . | . | CASSQEGIQPQHF | TGCGCCAGCAGCCAAGAGGGTATTCAGCCCCAGCATTTT
TRBJ2-1 | TRBV6-5 | . | . | CASPPAGDEQFF | TGTGCCAGTCCCCCGGCGGGCGATGAGCAGTTCTTC
TRBJ2-3 | TRBV7-2 | . | . | CASSPGGSADTQYF | TGTGCCAGCAGCCCGGGTGGCAGCGCAGATACGCAGTATTTT
TRBJ2-1 | TRBV19 | . | . | CASSPGRRHEQFF | TGTGCCAGTAGCCCCGGACGAAGGCATGAGCAGTTCTTC
TRBJ2-1 | TRBV14 | . | . | CASSVGYNEQFF | TGTGCCAGCAGCGTGGGGTACAATGAGCAGTTCTTC
TRBJ1-2 | TRBV7-2 | . | many | CASSSGGGFGDYGYTF | TGTGCCAGCAGCTCCGGCGGGGGGTTCGGCGACTATGGCTACACCTTC
TRBJ2-7 | TRBV2 | . | few | CASSVVEQYF | TGTGCCAGCAGTGTGGTCGAGCAGTACTTC
TRBJ2-2 | TRBV7-8 | TRBD1 | few | CASTSRGTGRTGELFF | TGTGCCAGCACCTCCCGAGGGACAGGGAGAACCGGGGAGCTGTTTTTT
TRBJ1-2 | TRBV11-2 | . | few | CASSFFRTAYGYTF | TGTGCCAGCAGTTTTTTTAGGACCGCCTATGGCTACACCTTC
TRBJ1-1 | TRBV5-3 | . | . | CASRSRQTNTEAFF | TGTGCCAGCAGATCAAGACAGACGAACACTGAAGCTTTCTTT
TRBJ2-3 | TRBV20-1 | . | . | CSARRGPGPTDTQYF | TGCAGTGCTAGAAGAGGGCCGGGGCCCACAGATACGCAGTATTTT
TRBJ2-5 | TRBV27 | . | once | CASSLYAGAWGRQRETQYF | TGTGCCAGCAGTTTATACGCGGGGGCCTGGGGGAGGCAGAGAGAGACCCAGTACTTC